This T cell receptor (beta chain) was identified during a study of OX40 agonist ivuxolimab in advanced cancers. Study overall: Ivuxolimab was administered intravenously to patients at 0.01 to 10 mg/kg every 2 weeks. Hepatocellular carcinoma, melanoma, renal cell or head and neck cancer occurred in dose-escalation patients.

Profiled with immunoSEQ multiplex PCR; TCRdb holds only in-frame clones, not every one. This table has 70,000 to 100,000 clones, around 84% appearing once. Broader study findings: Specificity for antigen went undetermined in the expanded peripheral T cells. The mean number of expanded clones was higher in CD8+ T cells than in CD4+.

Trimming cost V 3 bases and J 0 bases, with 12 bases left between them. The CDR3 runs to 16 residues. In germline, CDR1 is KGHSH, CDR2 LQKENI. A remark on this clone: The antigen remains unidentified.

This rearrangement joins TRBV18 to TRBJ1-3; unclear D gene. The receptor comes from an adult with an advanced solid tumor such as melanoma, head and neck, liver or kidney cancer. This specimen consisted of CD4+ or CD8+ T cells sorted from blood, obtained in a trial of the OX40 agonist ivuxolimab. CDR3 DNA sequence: TGTGCCAGCTCACCCACACACGATTTCTCTGGAAACACCATATATTTT. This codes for CASSPTHDFSGNTIYF.